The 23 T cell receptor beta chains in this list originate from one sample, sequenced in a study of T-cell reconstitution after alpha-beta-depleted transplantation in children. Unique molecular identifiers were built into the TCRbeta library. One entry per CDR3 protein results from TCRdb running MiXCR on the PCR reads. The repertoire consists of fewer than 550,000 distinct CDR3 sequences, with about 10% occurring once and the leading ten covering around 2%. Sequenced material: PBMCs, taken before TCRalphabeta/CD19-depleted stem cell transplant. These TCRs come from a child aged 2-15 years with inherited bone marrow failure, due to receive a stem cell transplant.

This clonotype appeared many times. DNA for the CDR3: TGTGCCAGCAGCTTAGGGAGCGGGGTATCTTGGGAGCAGTACTTC. Translating gives CASSLGSGVSWEQYF. The V gene is TRBV7-9, the J gene TRBJ2-7, with TRBD2 identical over 7 bases. Per the germline V gene, CDR1 is SEHNR and CDR2 is FQNEAQ (reference sequence). The CDR3 sequence is 15 residues long. The J segment lost 7 bases and the V segment lost 1 base, leaving 10 bases of the junction unmatched.

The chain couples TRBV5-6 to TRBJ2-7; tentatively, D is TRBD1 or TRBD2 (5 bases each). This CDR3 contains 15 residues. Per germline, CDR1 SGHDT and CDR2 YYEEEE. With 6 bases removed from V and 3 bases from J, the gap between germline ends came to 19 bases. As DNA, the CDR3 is TGTGCCAGCACGCAACAAGGTGGGGCGGGCTACGAGCAGTACTTC. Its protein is CASTQQGGAGYEQYF.

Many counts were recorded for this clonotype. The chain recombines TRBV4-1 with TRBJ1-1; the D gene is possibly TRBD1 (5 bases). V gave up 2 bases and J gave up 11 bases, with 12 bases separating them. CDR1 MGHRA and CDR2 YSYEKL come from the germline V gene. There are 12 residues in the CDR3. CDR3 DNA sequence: TGCGCCAGCAGCCAACAGGGTATTCGGGCTTTCTTT. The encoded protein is CASSQQGIRAFF.

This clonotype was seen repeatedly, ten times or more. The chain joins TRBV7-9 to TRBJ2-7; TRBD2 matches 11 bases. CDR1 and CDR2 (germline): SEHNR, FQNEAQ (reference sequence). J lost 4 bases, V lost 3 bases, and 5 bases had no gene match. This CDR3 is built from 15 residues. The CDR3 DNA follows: TGTGCCAGCAGCTTGCTACTAGCGGGAGTATACGAGCAGTACTTC. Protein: CASSLLLAGVYEQYF.

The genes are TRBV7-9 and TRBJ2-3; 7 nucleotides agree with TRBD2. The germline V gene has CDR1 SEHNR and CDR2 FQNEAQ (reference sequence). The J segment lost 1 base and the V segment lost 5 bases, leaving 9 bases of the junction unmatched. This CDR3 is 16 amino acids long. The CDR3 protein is CASSIRLARGTDTQYF. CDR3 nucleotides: TGTGCCAGCAGCATACGACTAGCTCGGGGCACAGATACGCAGTATTTT.

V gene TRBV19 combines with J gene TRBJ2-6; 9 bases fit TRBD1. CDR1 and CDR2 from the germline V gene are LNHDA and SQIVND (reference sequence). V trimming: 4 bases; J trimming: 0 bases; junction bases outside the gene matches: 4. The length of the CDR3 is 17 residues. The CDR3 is CASSKGQGSSGANVLTF. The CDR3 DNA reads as TGTGCCAGTAGTAAAGGACAGGGGAGCTCTGGGGCCAACGTCCTGACTTTC. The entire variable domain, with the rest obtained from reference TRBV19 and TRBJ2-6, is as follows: DGGITQSPKYLFRKEGQNVTLSCEQNLNHDAMYWYRQDPGQGLRLIYYSQIVNDFQKGDIAEGYSVSREKKESFPLTVTSAQKNPTAFYLCASSKGQGSSGANVLTFGAGSRLTVL.

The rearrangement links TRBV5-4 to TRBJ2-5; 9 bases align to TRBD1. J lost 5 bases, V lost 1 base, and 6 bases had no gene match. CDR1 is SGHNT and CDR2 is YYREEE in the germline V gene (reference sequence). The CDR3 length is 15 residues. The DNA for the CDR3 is TGTGCCAGCAGCTTGTACCACAGGGGGCAGGAGACCCAGTACTTC. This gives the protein CASSLYHRGQETQYF.

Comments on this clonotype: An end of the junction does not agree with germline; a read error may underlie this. The CDR3 DNA follows: TGCAGTGCCAAAGATGACTTGCGGTACGGGCAGTACTTC. Translated, it gives CSAKDDLRYGQYF. This chain joins TRBV20-1 and TRBJ2-7; D uncertain. Germline V gene lookup returns CDR1 DFQATT and CDR2 SNEGSKA (reference sequence). CDR3 length equals 13 residues.

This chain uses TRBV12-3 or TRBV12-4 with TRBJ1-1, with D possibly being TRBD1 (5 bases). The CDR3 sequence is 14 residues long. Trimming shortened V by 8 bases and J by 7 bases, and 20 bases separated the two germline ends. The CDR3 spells CASRPGPRTNEAFF. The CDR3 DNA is TGTGCCAGCCGACCGGGACCCAGGACGAATGAAGCTTTCTTT.

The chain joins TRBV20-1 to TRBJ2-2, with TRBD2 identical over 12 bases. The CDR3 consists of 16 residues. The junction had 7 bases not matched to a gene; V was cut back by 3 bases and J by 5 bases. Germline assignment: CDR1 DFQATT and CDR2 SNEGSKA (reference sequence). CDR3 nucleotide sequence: TGCAGTGCTAGCTGGCTAGCGGGAGGGCAAACCGGGGAGCTGTTTTTT. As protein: CSASWLAGGQTGELFF.

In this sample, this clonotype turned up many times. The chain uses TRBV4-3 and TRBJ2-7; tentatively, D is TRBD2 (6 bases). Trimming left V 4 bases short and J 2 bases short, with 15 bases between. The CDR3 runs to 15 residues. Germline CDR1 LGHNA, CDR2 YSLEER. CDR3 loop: CASSPIAAPTYEQYF. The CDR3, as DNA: TGCGCCAGCAGCCCGATAGCGGCACCAACCTACGAGCAGTACTTC.

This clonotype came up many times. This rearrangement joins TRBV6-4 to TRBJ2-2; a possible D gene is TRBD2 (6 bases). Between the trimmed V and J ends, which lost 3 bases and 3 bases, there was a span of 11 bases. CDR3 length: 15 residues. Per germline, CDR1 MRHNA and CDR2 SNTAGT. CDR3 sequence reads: CASSEAEGHTGELFF. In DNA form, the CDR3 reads TGTGCCAGCAGTGAGGCGGAGGGCCACACCGGGGAGCTGTTTTTT.

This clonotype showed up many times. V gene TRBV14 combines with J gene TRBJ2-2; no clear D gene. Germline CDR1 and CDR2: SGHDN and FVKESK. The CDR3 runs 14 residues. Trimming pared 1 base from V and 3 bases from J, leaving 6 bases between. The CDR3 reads CASSQVAYTGELFF. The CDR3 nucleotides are TGTGCCAGCAGCCAAGTTGCGTACACCGGGGAGCTGTTTTTT.

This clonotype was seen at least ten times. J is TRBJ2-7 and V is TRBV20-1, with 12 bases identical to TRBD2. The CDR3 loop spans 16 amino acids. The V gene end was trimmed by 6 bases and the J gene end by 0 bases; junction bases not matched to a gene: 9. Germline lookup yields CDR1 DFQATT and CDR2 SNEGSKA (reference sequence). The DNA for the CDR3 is TGCAGTGCCAAGACTAGCGGGAGACCCAGCTCCTACGAGCAGTACTTC. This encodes CSAKTSGRPSSYEQYF.

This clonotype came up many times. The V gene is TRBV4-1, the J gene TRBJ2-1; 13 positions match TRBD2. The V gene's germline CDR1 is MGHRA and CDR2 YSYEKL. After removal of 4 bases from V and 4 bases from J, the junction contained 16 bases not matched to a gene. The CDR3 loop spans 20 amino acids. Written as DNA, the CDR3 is TGCGCCAGCAGCCTGAGGGGGACTAGCGGGATCCCCCCTTTATACAATGAGCAGTTCTTC. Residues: CASSLRGTSGIPPLYNEQFF.

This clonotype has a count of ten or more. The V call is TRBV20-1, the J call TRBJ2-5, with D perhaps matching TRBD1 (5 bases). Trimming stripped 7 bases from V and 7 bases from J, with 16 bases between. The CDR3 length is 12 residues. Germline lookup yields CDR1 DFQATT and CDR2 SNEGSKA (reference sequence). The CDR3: CSVPGWGGTQYF. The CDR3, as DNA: TGCAGTGTCCCCGGGTGGGGCGGGACCCAGTACTTC.

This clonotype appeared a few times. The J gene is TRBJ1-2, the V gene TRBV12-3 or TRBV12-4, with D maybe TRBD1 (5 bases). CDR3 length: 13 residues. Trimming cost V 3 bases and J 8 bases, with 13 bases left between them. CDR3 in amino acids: CASSFPGTGGYTF. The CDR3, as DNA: TGTGCCAGCAGTTTTCCGGGGACGGGGGGCTACACCTTC.

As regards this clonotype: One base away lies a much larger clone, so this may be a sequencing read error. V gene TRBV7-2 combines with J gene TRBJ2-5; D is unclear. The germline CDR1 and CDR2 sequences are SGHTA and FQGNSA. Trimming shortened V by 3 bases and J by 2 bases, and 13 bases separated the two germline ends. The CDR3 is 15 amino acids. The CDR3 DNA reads TGTGCCAGCAGCTTCAGTTCTACTGCTCAAGAGACCCAGTACTTC. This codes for CASSFSSTAQETQYF.

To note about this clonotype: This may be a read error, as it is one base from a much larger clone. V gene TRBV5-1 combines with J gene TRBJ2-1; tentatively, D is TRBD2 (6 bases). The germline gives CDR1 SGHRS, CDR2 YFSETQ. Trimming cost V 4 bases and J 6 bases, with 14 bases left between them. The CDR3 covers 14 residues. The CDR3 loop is CASSLIAGCNEQFF. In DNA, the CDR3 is TGCGCCAGCAGCCTGATTGCGGGGTGCAATGAGCAGTTCTTC. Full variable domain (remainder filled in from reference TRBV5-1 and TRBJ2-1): KAGVTQTPRYLIKTRGQQVTLSCSPISGHRSVSWYQQTPGQGLQFLFEYFSETQRNKGNFPGRFSGRQFSNSRSEMNVSTLELGDSALYLCASSLIAGCNEQFFGPGTRLTVL.

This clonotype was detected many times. The CDR3 DNA sequence: TGTGCCAGCAGCTTAGGGGCAGGGGGAGTCACAGATACGCAGTATTTT. Protein product: CASSLGAGGVTDTQYF. This rearrangement joins TRBV7-2 to TRBJ2-3, with 7 positions matching TRBD1. Per germline, CDR1 SGHTA and CDR2 FQGNSA. Trimming cost V 1 base and J 2 bases; bases outside gene matches: 6. The CDR3 consists of 16 residues.

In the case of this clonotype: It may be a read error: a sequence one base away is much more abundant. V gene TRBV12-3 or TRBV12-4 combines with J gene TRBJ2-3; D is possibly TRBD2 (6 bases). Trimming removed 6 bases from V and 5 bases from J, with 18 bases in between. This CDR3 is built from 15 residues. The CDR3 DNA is TGTGCCAGCAGCCTGCGACTAACGGGAGTAGATACGCAGTATTTT. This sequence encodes CASSLRLTGVDTQYF.

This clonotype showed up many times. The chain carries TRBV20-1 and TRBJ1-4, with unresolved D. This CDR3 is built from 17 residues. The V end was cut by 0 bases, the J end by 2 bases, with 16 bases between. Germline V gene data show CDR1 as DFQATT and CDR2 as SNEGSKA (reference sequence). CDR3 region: CSARDLFRTETNEKLFF. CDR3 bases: TGCAGTGCTAGAGATCTTTTCCGGACGGAGACTAATGAAAAACTGTTTTTT.

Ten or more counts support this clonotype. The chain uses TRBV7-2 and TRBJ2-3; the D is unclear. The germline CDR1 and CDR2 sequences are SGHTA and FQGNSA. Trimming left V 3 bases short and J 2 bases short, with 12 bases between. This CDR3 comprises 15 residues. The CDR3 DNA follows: TGTGCCAGCAGCTTTAGGCGAGAAAACACAGATACGCAGTATTTT. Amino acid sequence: CASSFRRENTDTQYF.